This T cell receptor beta chain was retrieved from a study of T cell repertoires in cytomegalovirus infection. Across the study: Recently identified HLA-C-restricted CMV epitopes were used, and well-studied HLA-B-restricted CMV epitopes were used as well. TCR beta signatures that were public indicated CMV infection and matching HLA type.

Study-wide points: Ex vivo responses were dominated by HLA-C-restricted CMV-specific TCR beta clonotypes. The cumulative frequency of public TCR beta families distinguished individuals who carried CMV together with the relevant HLA.

Germline CDR1 reads SGDLS; CDR2 reads YYNGEE. Trimming took 4 bases from V and 12 from J, leaving 17 bases between them. This CDR3 spans 13 amino acids. Comments on this clonotype: Its target is unknown.

TCRdb re-analysed the reads in MiXCR, keeping a single row per CDR3 protein. The sample consists of around 310,000 distinct CDR3 sequences, about 28% of them appearing once. The sequenced sample was cultured PBMCs, obtained from culture after CMV antigen stimulation. V is TRBV9 and J is TRBJ2-1; D is uncertain. This sequence was found in a human donor in good health (CMV status not recorded). Some clones in this sample may be carry-over from other donors' samples. The CDR3 reads CASSTSNGPPQFF. The DNA of the CDR3 is TGTGCCAGCAGCACCTCGAATGGGCCCCCGCAGTTCTTC. Supplemented by reference TRBV9 and TRBJ2-1, the full variable domain reads DSGVTQTPKHLITATGQRVTLRCSPRSGDLSVYWYQQSLDQGLQFLIQYYNGEERAKGNILERFSAQQFPDLHSELNLSSLELGDSALYFCASSTSNGPPQFFGPGTRLTVL.